A selection of T cell receptor beta chains follows, all from one sample in a study of T cell changes during pregnancy in multiple sclerosis. Using immunoSEQ multiplex PCR, the repertoire was profiled, and TCRdb retains in-frame clones only, with some absent. This table has over 45,000 clones, over 90% appearing once. The sequenced sample was CD8+ T cells from peripheral blood mononuclear cells, obtained in the third trimester of pregnancy. The receptors stem from a female donor with multiple sclerosis, enrolled in a pregnancy study. Both conserved end residues are part of each CDR3. A D gene is named only where the DNA matches it firmly. Size is omitted from some rows. Given values are once, few, many or a class for expanded clones.

CDR3nt: TGTGCCAGCAGTGAATACTACGGCAATGAGCAGTTCTTC; CDR3aa: CASSEYYGNEQFF; v_gene: TRBV6-5; j_gene: TRBJ2-1; abundance: once; d_gene: .
CDR3nt: TGTGCCAGCAGCGGATCCAATCTGGGGGCGAGCTCTGGAAACACCATATATTTT; CDR3aa: CASSGSNLGASSGNTIYF; v_gene: TRBV9; j_gene: TRBJ1-3; abundance: .; d_gene: .
CDR3nt: TGTGCCAGCAGCCACTCCCGGGACAGGGTAGGCAATGAGCAGTTCTTC; CDR3aa: CASSHSRDRVGNEQFF; v_gene: TRBV7-6; j_gene: TRBJ2-1; abundance: .; d_gene: TRBD1
CDR3nt: TGTGCCAGCAGTGCCCCCGGGACAGGGTGGAATGAGCAGTTCTTC; CDR3aa: CASSAPGTGWNEQFF; v_gene: TRBV28; j_gene: TRBJ2-1; abundance: .; d_gene: TRBD1
CDR3nt: TGTGCCAGCAGTGATTTTTGGTGGAGCGCGGGCACCGGGGAGCTGTTTTTT; CDR3aa: CASSDFWWSAGTGELFF; v_gene: TRBV6-4; j_gene: TRBJ2-2; abundance: .; d_gene: .
CDR3nt: TGTGCCAGCAGCCAGGGGACTAGCGGGAGTTTGGTCTCAGATACGCAGTATTTT; CDR3aa: CASSQGTSGSLVSDTQYF; v_gene: TRBV11-3; j_gene: TRBJ2-3; abundance: .; d_gene: TRBD2
CDR3nt: TGTGCCAGTAGTCTCCCCGAAGCGTCCCTGTTTTTT; CDR3aa: CASSLPEASLFF; v_gene: TRBV19; j_gene: TRBJ2-2; abundance: .; d_gene: .
CDR3nt: TGTGCCAGCAGTTCCCGAGGGACAGGGGTTCAGCCCCAGCATTTT; CDR3aa: CASSSRGTGVQPQHF; v_gene: TRBV27; j_gene: TRBJ1-5; abundance: .; d_gene: TRBD1
CDR3nt: TGTGCCAGCAGTACTAGCGGGAGCGGCCGTGGGCAGTTCTTC; CDR3aa: CASSTSGSGRGQFF; v_gene: TRBV6-1; j_gene: TRBJ2-1; abundance: .; d_gene: TRBD2
CDR3nt: TGTGCCAGCAGCTTAGATTTGGCAGGGGGAGAGACCCAGTACTTC; CDR3aa: CASSLDLAGGETQYF; v_gene: TRBV11-2; j_gene: TRBJ2-5; abundance: .; d_gene: TRBD1
CDR3nt: TGCAGCGTAGAAAGGGGGTCTGGAAACACCATATATTTT; CDR3aa: CSVERGSGNTIYF; v_gene: TRBV29-1; j_gene: TRBJ1-3; abundance: .; d_gene: .
CDR3nt: TGTGCCAGCAGCTTAAGGGCGGGAGGGGGGTACGAGCAGTACTTC; CDR3aa: CASSLRAGGGYEQYF; v_gene: TRBV11-2; j_gene: TRBJ2-7; abundance: .; d_gene: TRBD2
CDR3nt: TGTGCCAGCAGCTTAGTCCGAAAGCCAGGGGTAGAGACCCAGTACTTC; CDR3aa: CASSLVRKPGVETQYF; v_gene: TRBV7-9; j_gene: TRBJ2-5; abundance: .; d_gene: .
CDR3nt: TGTGCCAGCTCACCTGGACTAGCGGGTTCGTCTACGGCCAAAAACATTCAGTACTTC; CDR3aa: CASSPGLAGSSTAKNIQYF; v_gene: TRBV18; j_gene: TRBJ2-4; abundance: .; d_gene: TRBD2
CDR3nt: TGTGCCAGCAGCGTAGTTCGGACAGATACGCAGTATTTT; CDR3aa: CASSVVRTDTQYF; v_gene: TRBV9; j_gene: TRBJ2-3; abundance: .; d_gene: .
CDR3nt: TGTGCCAGCAGCTTAGTGTCTAGCGGGAGATGGGAGACCCAGTACTTC; CDR3aa: CASSLVSSGRWETQYF; v_gene: TRBV7-2; j_gene: TRBJ2-5; abundance: .; d_gene: TRBD2
CDR3nt: TGTGCCAGCAGCGTAGCTCTTAGCGGGAGAAGGTACGGGGAGCTGTTTTTT; CDR3aa: CASSVALSGRRYGELFF; v_gene: TRBV9; j_gene: TRBJ2-2; abundance: .; d_gene: TRBD2
CDR3nt: TGTGCCTGGAGTGTGACAGGGGTAGGCAATCAGCCCCAGCATTTT; CDR3aa: CAWSVTGVGNQPQHF; v_gene: TRBV30; j_gene: TRBJ1-5; abundance: once; d_gene: TRBD1
CDR3nt: TGTGCCAGCAGCGATAGCCTTGACTCCTACAATGAGCAGTTCTTC; CDR3aa: CASSDSLDSYNEQFF; v_gene: TRBV7-9; j_gene: TRBJ2-1; abundance: .; d_gene: .
CDR3nt: TGTGCCAGTAGGAGCATGGGACTAGCGTCGGATCAGCAGTTCTTC; CDR3aa: CASRSMGLASDQQFF; v_gene: TRBV19; j_gene: TRBJ2-1; abundance: .; d_gene: TRBD2
CDR3nt: TGTGCCAGCAGCTTCTGGACTGACACCGGGGAGCTGTTTTTT; CDR3aa: CASSFWTDTGELFF; v_gene: TRBV5-4; j_gene: TRBJ2-2; abundance: .; d_gene: .
CDR3nt: TGTGCCAGCAGTCTCGGACAGATTAATGAAAAACTGTTTTTT; CDR3aa: CASSLGQINEKLFF; v_gene: TRBV28; j_gene: TRBJ1-4; abundance: .; d_gene: .
CDR3nt: TGTGCCAGCAGCTCCCTAGCGGGAGTCCTCCACAATGAGCAGTTCTTC; CDR3aa: CASSSLAGVLHNEQFF; v_gene: TRBV11-2; j_gene: TRBJ2-1; abundance: .; d_gene: TRBD2
CDR3nt: TGCGCCAGCAGCTTGGAAGGCGGGCCCTACGAGCAGTACTTC; CDR3aa: CASSLEGGPYEQYF; v_gene: TRBV5-1; j_gene: TRBJ2-7; abundance: .; d_gene: .
CDR3nt: TGTGCCAGCTCACCAGTGGACAGGGGACGAGATACGCAGTATTTT; CDR3aa: CASSPVDRGRDTQYF; v_gene: TRBV18; j_gene: TRBJ2-3; abundance: .; d_gene: TRBD1
CDR3nt: TGTGCCAGTAGCCCCGGGACAGGGGTCACCGGGGAGCTGTTTTTT; CDR3aa: CASSPGTGVTGELFF; v_gene: TRBV19; j_gene: TRBJ2-2; abundance: .; d_gene: TRBD1
CDR3nt: TGTGCCAGCAGCGCGGACAGGGGATTGGGTGGCTACACCTTC; CDR3aa: CASSADRGLGGYTF; v_gene: TRBV7-9; j_gene: TRBJ1-2; abundance: .; d_gene: TRBD1
CDR3nt: TGCGCCAGCAGCCAAGATGGAGGACTAGCAGTTGGTGAGCAGTTCTTC; CDR3aa: CASSQDGGLAVGEQFF; v_gene: TRBV4-1; j_gene: TRBJ2-1; abundance: once; d_gene: TRBD2
CDR3nt: TGTGCCAGCAGTCCGGGGGGGCAACAGGGGCTCTCTGGAAACACCATATATTTT; CDR3aa: CASSPGGQQGLSGNTIYF; v_gene: TRBV25-1; j_gene: TRBJ1-3; abundance: .; d_gene: TRBD1
CDR3nt: TGTGCCAGCAGCCCCGTCGGGGACAACTTCTTC; CDR3aa: CASSPVGDNFF; v_gene: TRBV7-9; j_gene: TRBJ1-2; abundance: .; d_gene: .
CDR3nt: TGTGCCAGCAGCTATCGGACTAGCGGGAGAAATGAGCAGTTCTTC; CDR3aa: CASSYRTSGRNEQFF; v_gene: TRBV7-9; j_gene: TRBJ2-1; abundance: .; d_gene: TRBD2
CDR3nt: TGTGCCAGCAGTGAAACAGGATGGGGAAACACCATATATTTT; CDR3aa: CASSETGWGNTIYF; v_gene: TRBV2; j_gene: TRBJ1-3; abundance: .; d_gene: .
CDR3nt: TGCGCCAGCAGCTTGTCGACATGGACTAGCGACATTTTCACAGATACGCAGTATTTT; CDR3aa: CASSLSTWTSDIFTDTQYF; v_gene: TRBV5-1; j_gene: TRBJ2-3; abundance: .; d_gene: TRBD2
CDR3nt: TGTGCCAGCAGCTTAGGGACAGGGGATTGGTACGAGCAGTACTTC; CDR3aa: CASSLGTGDWYEQYF; v_gene: TRBV7-8; j_gene: TRBJ2-7; abundance: .; d_gene: TRBD1
CDR3nt: TGCAGCGTGGGCCCGACAGGGAAAACTGAAGCTTTCTTT; CDR3aa: CSVGPTGKTEAFF; v_gene: TRBV29-1; j_gene: TRBJ1-1; abundance: once; d_gene: TRBD1
CDR3nt: TGTGCCCCTAACCCCCGGAATGAGCAGTTCTTC; CDR3aa: CAPNPRNEQFF; v_gene: TRBV6-1; j_gene: TRBJ2-1; abundance: .; d_gene: .
CDR3nt: TGTGCCTGGAGTGTAGGCCAGGGCAATGAGCAGTTCTTC; CDR3aa: CAWSVGQGNEQFF; v_gene: TRBV30; j_gene: TRBJ2-1; abundance: once; d_gene: .
CDR3nt: TGTGCCAGCCAGGGGGGAAGCTATGGCTACACCTTC; CDR3aa: CASQGGSYGYTF; v_gene: TRBV7-9; j_gene: TRBJ1-2; abundance: .; d_gene: TRBD1
CDR3nt: TGCGCCAGCAGCTTTGGGACAGCGTCCTACGAGCAGTACTTC; CDR3aa: CASSFGTASYEQYF; v_gene: TRBV5-1; j_gene: TRBJ2-7; abundance: .; d_gene: TRBD1
CDR3nt: TGTGCCAGCAGTTTATCTGCCAGGCCCACAGATACGCAGTATTTT; CDR3aa: CASSLSARPTDTQYF; v_gene: TRBV28; j_gene: TRBJ2-3; abundance: .; d_gene: .
CDR3nt: TGCGCCAGCAGCCAAGATAGGGCGGCAGGGTCATCAACTAATGAAAAACTGTTTTTT; CDR3aa: CASSQDRAAGSSTNEKLFF; v_gene: TRBV4-3; j_gene: TRBJ1-4; abundance: .; d_gene: .
CDR3nt: TGCGCCAGCCGTAACATCGGGACAGGGGGCGGGAGAATGAACACTGAAGCTTTCTTT; CDR3aa: CASRNIGTGGGRMNTEAFF; v_gene: TRBV10-1; j_gene: TRBJ1-1; abundance: once; d_gene: TRBD1
CDR3nt: TGTGCCTGGAGTGGGACATCCCAAGAGACCCAGTACTTC; CDR3aa: CAWSGTSQETQYF; v_gene: TRBV30; j_gene: TRBJ2-5; abundance: .; d_gene: .
CDR3nt: TGTGCCAGCAGTCAGGGCAACGAGCAGTACTTC; CDR3aa: CASSQGNEQYF; v_gene: TRBV9; j_gene: TRBJ2-7; abundance: .; d_gene: .
CDR3nt: TGTGCCAGCAGCCATAGGATTGGGGAGCGAGAGACCCAGTACTTC; CDR3aa: CASSHRIGERETQYF; v_gene: TRBV7-9; j_gene: TRBJ2-5; abundance: .; d_gene: .
CDR3nt: TGTGCCAGCAGTTACCTCGACACGGACAATGAGCAGTTCTTC; CDR3aa: CASSYLDTDNEQFF; v_gene: TRBV6-5; j_gene: TRBJ2-1; abundance: .; d_gene: .
CDR3nt: TGTGCCAGCAGCCGAGGGACTAGCGCATACAATGAGCAGTTCTTC; CDR3aa: CASSRGTSAYNEQFF; v_gene: TRBV14; j_gene: TRBJ2-1; abundance: .; d_gene: TRBD2
CDR3nt: TGCGCCAGCTTACCAAGCGACCCACCGTTCTACGAGCAGTACTTC; CDR3aa: CASLPSDPPFYEQYF; v_gene: TRBV4-1; j_gene: TRBJ2-7; abundance: .; d_gene: .